A selection of T cell receptor beta chains follows, all from one sample in a study of blood T cell repertoires in COVID-19. Clones were sequenced by immunoSEQ multiplex PCR, and TCRdb holds only the in-frame ones, with some missing. The sample yields over 200,000 clones, around 84% seen once. Sequenced sample: PBMCs or T cells enriched from blood (not recorded which). These receptors all stem from a man younger than 35 who had recovered from COVID-19. CDR3s leave out the opening cysteine and the closing phenylalanine or tryptophan.

v_call: TRBV27; j_call: TRBJ1-1; cdr3_aa: ASSFSLGGDTEAF
v_call: TRBV29-1; j_call: TRBJ1-2; cdr3_aa: SVSGTGIGYT
v_call: TRBV19; j_call: TRBJ1-4; cdr3_aa: ASSVRSTNEKLF
v_call: TRBV28; j_call: TRBJ1-5; cdr3_aa: ASEQGARRPQH
v_call: TRBV27; j_call: TRBJ1-3; cdr3_aa: ASSSGTGSGNTIY
v_call: TRBV11-1; j_call: TRBJ1-1; cdr3_aa: ASSLGPGANTEAF
v_call: TRBV5-4; j_call: TRBJ2-1; cdr3_aa: ASSLEQENEQF
v_call: TRBV21-1; j_call: TRBJ2-5; cdr3_aa: AKGAGGRETQY
v_call: TRBV18; j_call: TRBJ1-5; cdr3_aa: ASSIAVRDQPQH
v_call: TRBV11-2; j_call: TRBJ1-3; cdr3_aa: ASRGQGHSGNTIY
v_call: TRBV3-1/TRBV3-2; j_call: TRBJ2-3; cdr3_aa: ASSPALSADTQY
v_call: TRBV7-8; j_call: TRBJ2-7; cdr3_aa: ASSLAGTGGYEQY
v_call: TRBV2; j_call: TRBJ1-1; cdr3_aa: ASSGDFRDRAKTEAF
v_call: TRBV28; j_call: TRBJ2-2; cdr3_aa: ASSAPRGLAGSNTGELF
v_call: TRBV2; j_call: TRBJ2-7; cdr3_aa: ASSDTTVEQY